Reported below is one T cell receptor beta chain. This table comes from immunoSEQ multiplex PCR, and its TCRdb copy is limited to in-frame clones, with some not included. The table records approximately 280,000 clones, approximately 84% of them present only once. The V gene lost 3 bases and the J gene lost 0 bases, with 6 bases spanning the gap. Germline CDR1 and CDR2: SGDLS and YYNGEE. CDR3 length: 13 residues. This entry is derived from a study of blood T cell repertoires in COVID-19. In the study overall: Material from acute and convalescent COVID-19 was sourced from the United States, Italy and Spain.

Seattle patients were enrolled while actively infected and followed longitudinally. Sequences were obtained from peripheral blood. The gene calls are TRBV9 and TRBJ1-1; D call uncertain. This TCR came from a human donor with COVID-19, enrolled during active disease. The donor label of this sample is uncertain. The CDR3 protein is CASSGPVNTEAFF. In DNA form, the CDR3 reads TGTGCCAGCAGCGGGCCCGTGAACACTGAAGCTTTCTTT.